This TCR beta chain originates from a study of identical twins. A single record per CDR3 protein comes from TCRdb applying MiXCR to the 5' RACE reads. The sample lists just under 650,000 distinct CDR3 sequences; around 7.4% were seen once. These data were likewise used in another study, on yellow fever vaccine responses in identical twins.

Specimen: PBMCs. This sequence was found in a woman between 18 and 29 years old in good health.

For the CDR3, the DNA is TGTGCCAGCAGTTCCCAGGGGGGCGACGGAGGCACCGGGGAGCTGTTTTTT. Protein sequence: CASSSQGGDGGTGELFF. This sequence joins TRBV12-3 or TRBV12-4 and TRBJ2-2; a weak D match, TRBD1 (7 bases). The CDR3 is made up of 17 amino acids. Trimming shortened V by 4 bases and J by 4 bases, and 19 bases separated the two germline ends.